This T cell receptor beta chain was sequenced for a study of memory CD4+ T cells and cytomegalovirus serostatus. Data came from immunoSEQ multiplex PCR; TCRdb stores just in-frame clones and leaves some out. The repertoire holds tens of thousands of clones, around four fifths seen once, with under 0.7% in the top ten. The CDR3 contains 16 residues. V was clipped by 2 bases and J by 0 bases; unmatched bases: 5. Germline CDR1 is KGHSH and CDR2 is LQKENI. Single viable CD3+CD4+CD8-CD45RO+ cells were sorted as the memory CD4+ T cells. The J gene is TRBJ1-1, the V gene TRBV18, with 8 bases matching TRBD1. The sequenced material came from memory CD4+ T cells from blood. The clonotype comes from an adult in good health and CMV-seronegative. The CDR3 coding sequence is TGTGCCAGCTCACCATGGACGGACAGGGTGAACACTGAAGCTTTCTTT. It codes for CASSPWTDRVNTEAFF.